One and the same sample provided the 2 T cell receptor beta chains below, sequenced in a study of blood T cell repertoires in COVID-19. Method: immunoSEQ multiplex PCR; TCRdb's copy keeps in-frame clones and lacks some. The repertoire includes over 150,000 clones, approximately 82% of them detected once, and approximately 7.2% sits in the top ten. Sample: peripheral blood. The receptors stem from a human donor with acute or convalescent COVID-19. The donor label of this sample is uncertain.

The V call is TRBV5-4, the J call TRBJ1-2; 9 bases line up with TRBD1. The V segment lost 4 bases and the J segment 3 bases; nucleotides outside the gene matches: 13. Germline V gene lookup returns CDR1 SGHNT and CDR2 YYREEE (reference sequence). The CDR3 spans 17 residues. CDR3 nucleotides: TGTGCCAGCAGCATAAAACCACAGGGGGCTCTTCACTATGGCTACACCTTC. This sequence encodes CASSIKPQGALHYGYTF.

The V and J genes are TRBV5-1 and TRBJ2-5; 11 nucleotides match TRBD2. The CDR3 length is 16 residues. The junction had 2 bases not matched to a gene; V was cut back by 0 bases and J by 1 base. The germline CDR1 and CDR2 sequences are SGHRS and YFSETQ. The CDR3 region has the DNA TGCGCCAGCAGCTTGGGTGGACTAGCGGGCCAAGAGACCCAGTACTTC. It codes for CASSLGGLAGQETQYF.